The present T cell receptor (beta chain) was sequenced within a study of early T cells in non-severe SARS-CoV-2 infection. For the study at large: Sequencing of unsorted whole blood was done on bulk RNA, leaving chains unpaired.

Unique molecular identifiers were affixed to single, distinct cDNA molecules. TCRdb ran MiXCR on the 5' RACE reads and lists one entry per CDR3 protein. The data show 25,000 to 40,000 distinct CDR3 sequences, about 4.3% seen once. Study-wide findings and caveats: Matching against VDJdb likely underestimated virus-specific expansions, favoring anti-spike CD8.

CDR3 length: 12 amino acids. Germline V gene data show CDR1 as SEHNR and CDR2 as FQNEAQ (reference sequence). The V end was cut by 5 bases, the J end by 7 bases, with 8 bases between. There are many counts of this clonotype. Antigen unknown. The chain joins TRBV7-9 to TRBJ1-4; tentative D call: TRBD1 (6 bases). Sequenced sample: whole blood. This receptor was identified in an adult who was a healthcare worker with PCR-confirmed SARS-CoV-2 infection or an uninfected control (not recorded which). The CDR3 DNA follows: TGTGCCAGCAGCCGAGGGGGTGAAAAACTGTTTTTT. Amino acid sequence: CASSRGGEKLFF. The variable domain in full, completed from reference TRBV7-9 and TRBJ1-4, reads DTGVSQNPRHKITKRGQNVTFRCDPISEHNRLYWYRQTLGQGPEFLTYFQNEAQLEKSRLLSDRFSAERPKGSFSTLEIQRTEQGDSAMYLCASSRGGEKLFFGSGTQLSVL.